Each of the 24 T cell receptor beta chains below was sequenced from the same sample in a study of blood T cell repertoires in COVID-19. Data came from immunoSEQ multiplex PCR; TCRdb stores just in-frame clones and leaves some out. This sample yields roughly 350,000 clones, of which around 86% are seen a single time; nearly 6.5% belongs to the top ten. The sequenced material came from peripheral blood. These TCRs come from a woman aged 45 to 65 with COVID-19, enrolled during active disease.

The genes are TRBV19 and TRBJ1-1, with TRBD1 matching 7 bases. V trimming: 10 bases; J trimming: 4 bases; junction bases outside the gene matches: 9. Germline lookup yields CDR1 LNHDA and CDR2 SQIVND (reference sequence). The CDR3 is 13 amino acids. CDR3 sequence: CATSDRAGTEAFF. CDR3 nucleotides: TGTGCCACTTCAGACAGGGCGGGCACTGAAGCTTTCTTT.

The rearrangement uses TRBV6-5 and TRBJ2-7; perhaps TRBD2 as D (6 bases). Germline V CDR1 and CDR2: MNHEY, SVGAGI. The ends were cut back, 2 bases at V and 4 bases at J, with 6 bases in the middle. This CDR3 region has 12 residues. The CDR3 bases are TGTGCCAGCAGTTACCTAGCGTACGAGCAGTACTTC. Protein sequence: CASSYLAYEQYF.

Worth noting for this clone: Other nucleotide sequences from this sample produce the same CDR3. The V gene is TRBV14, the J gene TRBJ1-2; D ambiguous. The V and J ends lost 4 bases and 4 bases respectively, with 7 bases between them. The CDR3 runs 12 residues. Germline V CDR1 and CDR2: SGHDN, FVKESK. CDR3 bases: TGTGCCAGCAGCCCCTCCTCCTATGGCTACACCTTC. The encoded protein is CASSPSSYGYTF.

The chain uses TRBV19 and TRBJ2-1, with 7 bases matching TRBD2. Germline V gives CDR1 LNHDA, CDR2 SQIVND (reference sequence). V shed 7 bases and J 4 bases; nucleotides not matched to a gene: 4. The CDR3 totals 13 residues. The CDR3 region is CASTLGGYNEQFF. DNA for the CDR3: TGTGCCAGTACCCTCGGGGGGTACAATGAGCAGTTCTTC. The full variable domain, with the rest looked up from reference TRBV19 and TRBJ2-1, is DGGITQSPKYLFRKEGQNVTLSCEQNLNHDAMYWYRQDPGQGLRLIYYSQIVNDFQKGDIAEGYSVSREKKESFPLTVTSAQKNPTAFYLCASTLGGYNEQFFGPGTRLTVL.

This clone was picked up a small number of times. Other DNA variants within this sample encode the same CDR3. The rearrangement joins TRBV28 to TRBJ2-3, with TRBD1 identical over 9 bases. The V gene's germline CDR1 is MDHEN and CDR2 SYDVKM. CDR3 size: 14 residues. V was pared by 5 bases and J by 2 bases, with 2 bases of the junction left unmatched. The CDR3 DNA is TGTGCCAGCAGTGGACAGGGGTACACAGATACGCAGTATTTT. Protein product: CASSGQGYTDTQYF.

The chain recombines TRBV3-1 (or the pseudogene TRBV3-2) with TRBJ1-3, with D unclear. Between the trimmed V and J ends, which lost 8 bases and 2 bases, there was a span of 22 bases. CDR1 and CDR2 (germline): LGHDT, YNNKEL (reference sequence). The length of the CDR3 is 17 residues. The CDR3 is CASAKTEGSRTGNTIYF. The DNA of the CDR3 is TGTGCCAGCGCCAAAACCGAGGGTTCGAGAACTGGAAACACCATATATTTT.

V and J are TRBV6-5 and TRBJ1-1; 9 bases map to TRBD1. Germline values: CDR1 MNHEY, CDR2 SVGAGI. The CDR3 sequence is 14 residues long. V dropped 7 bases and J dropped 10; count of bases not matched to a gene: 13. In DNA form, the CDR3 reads TGTGCCAGCACCTCAGACAGGGGGGAATTGTCAGCTTTCTTT. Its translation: CASTSDRGELSAFF.

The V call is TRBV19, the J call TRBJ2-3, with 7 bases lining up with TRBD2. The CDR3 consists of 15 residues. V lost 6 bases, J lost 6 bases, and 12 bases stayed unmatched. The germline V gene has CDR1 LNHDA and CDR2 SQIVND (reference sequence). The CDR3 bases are TGTGCCAGTAGGGCCCTCGAGCGGGAATGGGATACGCAGTATTTT. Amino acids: CASRALEREWDTQYF.

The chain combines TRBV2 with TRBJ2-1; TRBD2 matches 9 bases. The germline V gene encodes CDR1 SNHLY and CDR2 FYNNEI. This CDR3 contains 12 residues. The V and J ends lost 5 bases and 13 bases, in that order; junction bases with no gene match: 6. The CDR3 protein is CASSIRGRAQFF. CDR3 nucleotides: TGTGCCAGCAGTATCCGCGGGAGGGCCCAGTTCTTC.

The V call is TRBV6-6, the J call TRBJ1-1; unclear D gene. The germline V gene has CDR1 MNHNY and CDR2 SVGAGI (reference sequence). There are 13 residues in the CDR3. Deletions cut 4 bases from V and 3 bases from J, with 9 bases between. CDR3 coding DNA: TGTGCCAGCAGTTCAACGCGGGACACTGAAGCTTTCTTT. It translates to CASSSTRDTEAFF.

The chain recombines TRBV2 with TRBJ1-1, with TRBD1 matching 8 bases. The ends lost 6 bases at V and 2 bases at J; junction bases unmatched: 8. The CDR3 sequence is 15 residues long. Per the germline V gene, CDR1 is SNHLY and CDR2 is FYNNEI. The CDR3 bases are TGTGCCAGCAGCTACACAGGGGGGACTAACACTGAAGCTTTCTTT. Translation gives CASSYTGGTNTEAFF.

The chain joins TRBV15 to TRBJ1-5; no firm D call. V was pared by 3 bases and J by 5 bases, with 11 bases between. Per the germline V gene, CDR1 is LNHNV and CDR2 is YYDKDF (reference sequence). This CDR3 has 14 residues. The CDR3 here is CATSRAGTHQPQHF. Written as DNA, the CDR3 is TGTGCCACCAGCAGGGCAGGCACCCATCAGCCCCAGCATTTT. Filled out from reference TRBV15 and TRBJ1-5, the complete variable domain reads DAMVIQNPRYQVTQFGKPVTLSCSQTLNHNVMYWYQQKSSQAPKLLFHYYDKDFNNEADTPDNFQSRRPNTSFCFLDIRSPGLGDTAMYLCATSRAGTHQPQHFGDGTRLSIL.

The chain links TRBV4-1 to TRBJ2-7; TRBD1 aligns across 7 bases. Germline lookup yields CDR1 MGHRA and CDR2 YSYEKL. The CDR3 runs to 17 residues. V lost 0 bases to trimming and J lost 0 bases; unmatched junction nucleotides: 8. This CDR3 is CASSQEPTGAPSYEQYF. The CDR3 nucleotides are TGCGCCAGCAGCCAAGAACCTACAGGGGCGCCCTCCTACGAGCAGTACTTC.

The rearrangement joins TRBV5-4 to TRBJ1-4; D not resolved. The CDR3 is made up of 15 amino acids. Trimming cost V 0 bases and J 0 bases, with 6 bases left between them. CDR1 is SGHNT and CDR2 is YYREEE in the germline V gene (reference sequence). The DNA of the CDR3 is TGTGCCAGCAGCTTGGGGCGGGCAACTAATGAAAAACTGTTTTTT. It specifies CASSLGRATNEKLFF.

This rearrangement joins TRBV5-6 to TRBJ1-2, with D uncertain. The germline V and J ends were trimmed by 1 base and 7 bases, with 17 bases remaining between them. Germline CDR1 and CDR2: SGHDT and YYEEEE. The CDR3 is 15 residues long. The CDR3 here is CASSLRSGLVGGYTF. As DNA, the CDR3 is TGTGCCAGCAGCTTGCGTTCGGGTCTGGTGGGTGGCTACACCTTC.

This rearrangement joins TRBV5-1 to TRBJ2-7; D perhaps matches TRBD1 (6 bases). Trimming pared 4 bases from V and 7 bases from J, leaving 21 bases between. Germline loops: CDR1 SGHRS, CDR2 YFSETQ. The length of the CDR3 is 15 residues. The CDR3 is CASSPWGSDQGEQYF. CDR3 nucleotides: TGCGCCAGCAGCCCATGGGGGAGCGACCAGGGGGAGCAGTACTTC.

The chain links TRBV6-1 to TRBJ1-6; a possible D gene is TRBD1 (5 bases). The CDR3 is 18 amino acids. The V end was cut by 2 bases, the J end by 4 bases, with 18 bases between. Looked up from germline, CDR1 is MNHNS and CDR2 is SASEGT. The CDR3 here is CASSEPYGGNLYNSPLHF. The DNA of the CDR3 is TGTGCCAGCAGTGAACCCTACGGGGGAAATTTATATAATTCACCCCTCCACTTT.

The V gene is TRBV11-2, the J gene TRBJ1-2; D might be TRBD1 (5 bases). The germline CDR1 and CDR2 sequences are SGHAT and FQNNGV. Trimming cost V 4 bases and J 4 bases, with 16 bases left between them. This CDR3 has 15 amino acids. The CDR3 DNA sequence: TGTGCCAGCAGCTCCCTGGACGGCGGGGCCTATGGCTACACCTTC. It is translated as CASSSLDGGAYGYTF.

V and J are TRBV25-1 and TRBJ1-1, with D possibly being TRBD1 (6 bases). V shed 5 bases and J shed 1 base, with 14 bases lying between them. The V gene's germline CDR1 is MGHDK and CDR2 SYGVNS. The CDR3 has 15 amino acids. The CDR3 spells CASSSLGGPNTEAFF. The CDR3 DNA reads TGTGCCAGCAGTTCCCTAGGGGGTCCGAACACTGAAGCTTTCTTT.

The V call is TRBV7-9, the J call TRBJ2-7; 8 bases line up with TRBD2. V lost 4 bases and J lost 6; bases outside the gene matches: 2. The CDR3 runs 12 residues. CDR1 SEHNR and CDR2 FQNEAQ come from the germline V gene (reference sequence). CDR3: CASSSGGGEQYF. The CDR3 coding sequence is TGTGCCAGCAGCTCGGGAGGGGGCGAGCAGTACTTC.

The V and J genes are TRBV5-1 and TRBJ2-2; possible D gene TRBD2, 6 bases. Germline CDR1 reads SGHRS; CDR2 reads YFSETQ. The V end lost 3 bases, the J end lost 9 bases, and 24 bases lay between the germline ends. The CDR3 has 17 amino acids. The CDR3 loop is CASSSHTGTSHYRELFF. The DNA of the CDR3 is TGCGCCAGCAGCTCGCACACCGGGACTTCACATTACCGGGAGCTGTTTTTT.

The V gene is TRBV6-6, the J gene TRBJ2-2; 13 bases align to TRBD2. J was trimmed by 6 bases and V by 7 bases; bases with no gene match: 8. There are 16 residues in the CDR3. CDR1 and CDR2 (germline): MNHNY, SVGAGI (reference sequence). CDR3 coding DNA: TGTGCCAGCACCCCGAGGACTAGCGGGAGAGCCGGGGAGCTGTTTTTT. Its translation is CASTPRTSGRAGELFF.

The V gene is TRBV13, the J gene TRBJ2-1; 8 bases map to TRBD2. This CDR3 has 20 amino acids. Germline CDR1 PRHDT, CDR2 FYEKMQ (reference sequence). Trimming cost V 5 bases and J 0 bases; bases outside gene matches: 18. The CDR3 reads CASSPSLGREAIFSYNEQFF. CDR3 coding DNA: TGTGCCAGCAGCCCCTCCCTTGGGCGGGAGGCCATATTCTCCTACAATGAGCAGTTCTTC.

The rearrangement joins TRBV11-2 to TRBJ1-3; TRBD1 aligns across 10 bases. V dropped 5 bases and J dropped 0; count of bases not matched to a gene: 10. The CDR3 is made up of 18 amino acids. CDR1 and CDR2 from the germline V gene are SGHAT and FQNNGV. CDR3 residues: CASSHRDRGTVSGNTIYF. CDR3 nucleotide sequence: TGTGCCAGCAGCCACCGGGACAGGGGTACCGTCTCTGGAAACACCATATATTTT.